Shown below are 30 T cell receptor beta chains from a single sample sequenced in a study of T cell clusters in autoimmune cytopenias. Multiplex touch-down PCR amplified TRB using TRB-A and TRB-B pools in one tube. TCRdb reprocessed the multiplex PCR reads, keeping one entry per CDR3 protein, no DNA. This sample contains about 4,400 distinct CDR3 sequences. Some 40,000 genome equivalents of blood DNA were amplified for TRB. These data were likewise used in another study, on T cell repertoires in aging, cancer and after chemotherapy.

The source material was peripheral blood. These receptors originate from a human donor with an autoimmune cytopenia or autoimmune hepatitis (not recorded which).

This chain joins TRBV19 and TRBJ2-2; TCRdb's D gene call, TRBD1, goes unchecked for lack of DNA. Germline V CDR1 and CDR2: LNHDA, SQIVND (reference sequence). This CDR3 has 14 amino acids. CDR3 loop: CASQSGTKAGELFF.

This chain links TRBV7-2 with TRBJ2-2; TCRdb's D call of TRBD1 is untestable without DNA. CDR3 length: 14 residues. Germline CDR1 SGHTA, CDR2 FQGNSA. The CDR3 spells CATRRDGNTGELFF.

V and J are TRBV19 and TRBJ2-3. The length of the CDR3 is 13 residues. The germline CDR1 and CDR2 sequences are LNHDA and SQIVND (reference sequence). The CDR3: CASSPQGVDTQYF.

The rearrangement uses TRBV19 and TRBJ1-5; TCRdb outputs TRBD1, but without DNA this stays unchecked. The CDR3 is 14 amino acids. Germline values: CDR1 LNHDA, CDR2 SQIVND (reference sequence). This CDR3 reads CASSFRTGGEPQHF.

The chain carries TRBV11-1 and TRBJ1-4; as DNA is missing, the TRBD1 call by TCRdb cannot be tested. There are 15 residues in the CDR3. Germline V gene data show CDR1 as SGHAT and CDR2 as FQDESV (reference sequence). CDR3: CASSQRTALNEKLFF.

V usage is TRBV20-1 and J usage is TRBJ2-3; the D call from TCRdb, TRBD1, cannot be confirmed without DNA. Germline values: CDR1 DFQATT, CDR2 SNEGSKA (reference sequence). The length of the CDR3 is 14 residues. This CDR3 is CSAKPGPSTDTQYF.

This clonotype shows up as medium-sized by frequency. The rearrangement uses TRBV29-1 and TRBJ2-5. In germline, CDR1 is SQVTM, CDR2 ANQGSEA. There are 15 residues in the CDR3. CDR3 loop: CSVPTRQTYQETQYF. The full variable domain, completed using reference TRBV29-1 and TRBJ2-5, is SAVISQKPSRDICQRGTSLTIQCQVDSQVTMMFWYRQQPGQSLTLIATANQGSEATYESGFVIDKFPISRPNLTFSTLTVSNMSPEDSSIYLCSVPTRQTYQETQYFGPGTRLLVL.

This clonotype counts as medium-sized by frequency. The V and J genes are TRBV6-5 and TRBJ2-2; lacking DNA, the TRBD2 call made by TCRdb goes unchecked. In germline, CDR1 is MNHEY, CDR2 SVGAGI. There are 12 residues in the CDR3. CDR3 sequence reads: CASEGDTGELFF.

This clonotype is classed as medium-sized by frequency. The gene calls are TRBV27 and TRBJ1-1; TCRdb returns TRBD1, unconfirmable since there is no DNA. CDR1 is MNHEY, CDR2 SMNVEV, per germline (reference sequence). The CDR3 has 14 amino acids. This CDR3 reads CASSLTGVNTEAFF.

The chain links TRBV11-3 to TRBJ2-5; TCRdb gives TRBD2 as the D gene, but with no DNA this cannot be confirmed. Germline-derived CDR1 and CDR2 are SGHNT and YENEEA. The CDR3 extends over 18 amino acids. CDR3 sequence: CASSPPRLAGGNQETQYF.

This sequence joins TRBV6-5 and TRBJ2-5; TCRdb selects TRBD1, and the lack of DNA leaves this call unchecked. Germline values: CDR1 MNHEY, CDR2 SVGAGI. CDR3 length: 15 amino acids. Here the CDR3 reads CASSPGRVSLETQYF.

The chain employs TRBV11-3 and TRBJ1-2; TCRdb's assignment of TRBD1 cannot be checked, as there is no DNA. This CDR3 contains 14 residues. Germline V lookup: CDR1 SGHNT, CDR2 YENEEA. Here the CDR3 reads CASSADRGVYGYTF.

By frequency, this clonotype registers medium-sized (0.01 to 0.1%). V gene TRBV19 combines with J gene TRBJ2-1; TCRdb's assignment of TRBD1 cannot be checked, as there is no DNA. CDR3 length: 14 amino acids. Germline CDR1 and CDR2: LNHDA and SQIVND (reference sequence). CDR3: CASSIPGTLLEQFF.

The rearrangement links TRBV6-5 to TRBJ1-3. Germline CDR1 MNHEY, CDR2 SVGAGI. This CDR3 comprises 15 residues. The CDR3 sequence is CASSYSTGSGNTIYF.

The rearrangement joins TRBV12-3 or TRBV12-4 to TRBJ2-2; TCRdb's assignment of TRBD1 cannot be checked, as there is no DNA. CDR3 length: 14 residues. The CDR3 here is CASSQQGPTGELFF.

This sequence joins TRBV5-4 and TRBJ2-1; TCRdb designates TRBD1, a call that cannot be tested without DNA. The germline V gene encodes CDR1 SGHNT and CDR2 YYREEE (reference sequence). The CDR3 is 15 amino acids. CDR3 region: CASSTGGGYYNEQFF.

According to its frequency, this clonotype is medium-sized. The rearrangement uses TRBV29-1 and TRBJ2-5; there is no DNA to check the TCRdb D call of TRBD1. Germline V lookup: CDR1 SQVTM, CDR2 ANQGSEA. The CDR3 loop spans 13 amino acids. CDR3 loop: CSYLPGRAWTQYF.

The chain uses TRBV27 and TRBJ1-6. CDR1 and CDR2 (germline): MNHEY, SMNVEV (reference sequence). CDR3 length: 16 amino acids. The CDR3 loop reads CASKTTSGLYNSPLHF.

The chain joins TRBV19 to TRBJ1-4; TCRdb lists TRBD1, though no DNA is available to test this call. Germline CDR1 LNHDA, CDR2 SQIVND (reference sequence). This CDR3 is built from 12 residues. CDR3 region: CASSRGDEKLFF.

The chain joins TRBV6-2 or TRBV6-3 to TRBJ2-7. CDR3 size: 13 residues. CDR1 is MNHEY, CDR2 SVGEGT, per germline. The CDR3 region is CASIGFGAYEQYF.

The chain joins TRBV19 to TRBJ1-1; the D gene TCRdb calls, TRBD1, cannot be checked with no DNA. The CDR3 length is 14 residues. Germline-derived CDR1 and CDR2 are LNHDA and SQIVND (reference sequence). The CDR3 loop reads CASSIRTGNTEAFF.

V usage is TRBV6-1 and J usage is TRBJ2-3; TCRdb calls TRBD1, which cannot be checked without DNA. Germline values: CDR1 MNHNS, CDR2 SASEGT. This CDR3 contains 13 residues. The CDR3 reads CAVGTVYTDTQYF.

The genes are TRBV11-3 and TRBJ1-1. Germline-derived CDR1 and CDR2 are SGHNT and YENEEA. The CDR3 is 16 amino acids. The CDR3 reads CASSLLSGHPNTEAFF.

V is TRBV12-3 or TRBV12-4 and J is TRBJ2-2; TCRdb calls TRBD2, which cannot be checked without DNA. The CDR3 totals 16 residues. CDR3 amino acids: CASSLARVTYTGELFF.

The rearrangement links TRBV6-5 to TRBJ2-3; the D gene TCRdb calls, TRBD1, cannot be checked with no DNA. In germline, CDR1 is MNHEY, CDR2 SVGAGI. The CDR3 covers 15 residues. The CDR3 region is CASSFSGTDTDTQYF.

The chain has TRBV27 and TRBJ2-4; lacking DNA, the TRBD1 call made by TCRdb goes unchecked. Per germline, CDR1 MNHEY and CDR2 SMNVEV (reference sequence). CDR3 length: 16 residues. The CDR3 here is CASSPQTGEAKNIQYF.

In terms of frequency, this clonotype is medium-sized. The rearrangement joins TRBV11-3 to TRBJ2-3. Germline V gene lookup returns CDR1 SGHNT and CDR2 YENEEA. The CDR3 is 14 amino acids. The CDR3 spells CASSFDQLTDTQYF.

V gene TRBV19 combines with J gene TRBJ1-5; TCRdb selects TRBD1, and the lack of DNA leaves this call unchecked. This CDR3 contains 18 residues. Per germline, CDR1 LNHDA and CDR2 SQIVND (reference sequence). CDR3 region: CASSIRASGTGKNQPQHF. The full variable domain, rest sourced from reference TRBV19 and TRBJ1-5, is DGGITQSPKYLFRKEGQNVTLSCEQNLNHDAMYWYRQDPGQGLRLIYYSQIVNDFQKGDIAEGYSVSREKKESFPLTVTSAQKNPTAFYLCASSIRASGTGKNQPQHFGDGTRLSIL.

The rearrangement uses TRBV12-3 or TRBV12-4 and TRBJ1-1; with no DNA, the TCRdb D assignment of TRBD1 cannot be verified. The CDR3 spans 13 residues. CDR3 residues: CASSLAWGTEAFF.

CDR3 sequence reads: CASSLTTVYGYTF. The chain has TRBV5-6 and TRBJ1-2; TCRdb outputs TRBD1, but without DNA this stays unchecked. This CDR3 spans 13 amino acids. Per the germline V gene, CDR1 is SGHDT and CDR2 is YYEEEE.